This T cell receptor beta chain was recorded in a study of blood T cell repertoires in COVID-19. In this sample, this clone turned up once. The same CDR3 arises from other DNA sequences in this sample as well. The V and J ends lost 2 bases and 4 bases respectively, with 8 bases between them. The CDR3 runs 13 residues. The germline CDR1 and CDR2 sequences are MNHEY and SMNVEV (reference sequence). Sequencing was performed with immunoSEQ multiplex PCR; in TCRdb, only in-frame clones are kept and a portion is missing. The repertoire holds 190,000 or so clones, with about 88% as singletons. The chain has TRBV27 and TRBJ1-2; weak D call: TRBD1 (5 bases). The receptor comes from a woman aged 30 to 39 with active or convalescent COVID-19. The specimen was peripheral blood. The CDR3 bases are TGTGCCAGCAGTTTAGGCCAGGGCTATGGCTACACCTTC. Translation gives CASSLGQGYGYTF.